Included here is one TCR beta chain sequence, with context. Its cognate antigen is unknown. Some clones are missing from TCRdb's copy, which holds only in-frame ones; the method was immunoSEQ multiplex PCR. The table includes 5,000 to 8,000 clones, roughly 59% detected once. This entry is derived from a study of STAT3 mutations in large granular lymphocyte leukemia. About the research overall: Among longitudinally sequenced T-LGLL patients, roughly half had canonical activating STAT3 mutations detected. Over half of T-LGLL patients had one or more immunosuppressive regimens. General study findings and limits: In some patients, a small highly pathogenic clone possibly went undetected. After therapy, about 30% of the 18 patients switched clonotypes, all new clones STAT3 wild type. In T-cell large granular lymphocyte leukemia, about half of patients showed multiple immunodominant subclonotypes.

The CDR3 contains 16 residues. V lost 5 bases to trimming and J lost 4 bases, with 19 bases between them. Germline values: CDR1 KGHSH, CDR2 LQKENI. This clonotype was sampled from a boy aged 5-17 years with T-cell large granular lymphocyte leukemia. Some clones in this sample may be carry-over from other donors' samples. V gene TRBV18 combines with J gene TRBJ2-3; D possibly matches TRBD1 or TRBD2 (5 bases each). What was sequenced was peripheral blood mononuclear cells. The CDR3 loop is CASSTGTEIRPDTQYF. The CDR3 DNA reads as TGTGCCAGCTCAACCGGGACGGAGATCCGTCCAGATACGCAGTATTTT.